This TCR beta chain was sequenced during a study of T cell clonotyping in hematopoietic cell transplantation. From germline, CDR1 is SGHNT and CDR2 YYREEE (reference sequence). V lost 5 bases to trimming and J lost 5 bases; unmatched junction nucleotides: 5. The CDR3 is 13 amino acids. This clone has only a few counts. Its antigen is currently unknown. Using immunoSEQ multiplex PCR, the repertoire was profiled, and TCRdb retains in-frame clones only, with some absent. The sample lists more than 15,000 clones; over 50% were seen once. General study points: Without cell sorting, CD4 versus CD8 contributions remain unresolved.

V and J are TRBV5-4 and TRBJ2-5; 8 bases are shared with TRBD2. The specimen comprised PBMCs, sampled 30 days after allogeneic stem cell transplant. This TCR came from a male patient aged 45-60 years who had an allogeneic stem cell transplant from an unrelated donor, so T cells may come from the graft donor. Some clones in this sample may be carry-over from other donors' samples. CDR3 amino acids: CASRLAGRETQYF. In DNA form, the CDR3 reads TGTGCCAGCAGGTTAGCGGGAAGGGAGACCCAGTACTTC.